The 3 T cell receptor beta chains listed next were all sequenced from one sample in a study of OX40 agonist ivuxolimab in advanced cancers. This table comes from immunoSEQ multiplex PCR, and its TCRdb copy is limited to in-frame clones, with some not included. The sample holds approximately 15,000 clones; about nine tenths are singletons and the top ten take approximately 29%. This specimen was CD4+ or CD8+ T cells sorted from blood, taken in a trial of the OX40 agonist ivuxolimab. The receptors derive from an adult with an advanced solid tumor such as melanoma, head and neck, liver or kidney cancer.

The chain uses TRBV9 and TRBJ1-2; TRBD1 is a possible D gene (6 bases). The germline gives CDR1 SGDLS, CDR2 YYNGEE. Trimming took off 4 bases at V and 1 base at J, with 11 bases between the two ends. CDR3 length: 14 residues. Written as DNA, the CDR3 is TGTGCCAGCAGCCCCGACAGGAATAACTATGGCTACACCTTC. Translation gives CASSPDRNNYGYTF.

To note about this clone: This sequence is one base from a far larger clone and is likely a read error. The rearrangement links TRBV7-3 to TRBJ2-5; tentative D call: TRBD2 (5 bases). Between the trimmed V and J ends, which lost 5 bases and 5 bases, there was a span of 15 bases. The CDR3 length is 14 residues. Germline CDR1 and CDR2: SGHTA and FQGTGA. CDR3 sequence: CASSIGEGPETQYF. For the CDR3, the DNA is TGTGCCAGCAGCATTGGTGAGGGCCCGGAGACCCAGTACTTC. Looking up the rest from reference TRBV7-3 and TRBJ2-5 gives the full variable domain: GAGVSQTPSNKVTEKGKYVELRCDPISGHTALYWYRQSLGQGPEFLIYFQGTGAADDSGLPNDRFFAVRPEGSVSTLKIQRTERGDSAVYLCASSIGEGPETQYFGPGTRLLVL.

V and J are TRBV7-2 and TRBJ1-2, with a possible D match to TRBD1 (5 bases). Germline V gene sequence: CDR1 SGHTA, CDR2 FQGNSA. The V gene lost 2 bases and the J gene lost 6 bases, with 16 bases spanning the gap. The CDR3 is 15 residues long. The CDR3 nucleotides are TGTGCCAGCAGCTTACACCGGGCAGGGCCGGATGGCTACACCTTC. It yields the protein CASSLHRAGPDGYTF.